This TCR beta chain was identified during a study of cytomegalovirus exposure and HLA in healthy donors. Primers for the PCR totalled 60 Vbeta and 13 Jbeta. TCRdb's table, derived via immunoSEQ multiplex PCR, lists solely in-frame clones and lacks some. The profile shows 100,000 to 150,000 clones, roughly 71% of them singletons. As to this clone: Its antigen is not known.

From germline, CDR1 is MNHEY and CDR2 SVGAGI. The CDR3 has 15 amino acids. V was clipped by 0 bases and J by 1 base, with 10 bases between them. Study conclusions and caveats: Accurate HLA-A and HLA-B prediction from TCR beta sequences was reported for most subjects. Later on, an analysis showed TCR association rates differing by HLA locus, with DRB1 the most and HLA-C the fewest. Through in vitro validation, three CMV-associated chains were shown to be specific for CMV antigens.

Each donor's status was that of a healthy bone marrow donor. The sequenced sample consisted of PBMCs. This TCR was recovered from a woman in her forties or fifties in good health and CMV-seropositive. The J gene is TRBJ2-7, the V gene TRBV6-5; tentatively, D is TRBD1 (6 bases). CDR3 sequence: CASSYSQGASYEQYF. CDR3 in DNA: TGTGCCAGCAGTTACTCACAGGGAGCGTCCTACGAGCAGTACTTC.